A selection of T cell receptor beta chains follows, all from one sample in a study of blood T cell repertoires in COVID-19. Sequenced by immunoSEQ multiplex PCR; TCRdb stores in-frame clones only, minus some. The table includes some 140,000 clones, around 84% detected once. The sample consisted of peripheral blood. Receptors were obtained from a man older than 75 with acute or convalescent COVID-19. CDR3s include the opening cysteine and the closing phenylalanine or tryptophan. A D gene is named only where the DNA matches it firmly. Clone size is given for some rows only: seen once, a few or many times, or a class if the clone is expanded.

J gene: TRBJ2-2
V gene: TRBV7-8
D gene: .
clone size: .
CDR3 protein: CASTWSRANTGELFF
CDR3 DNA: TGTGCCAGCACCTGGTCCAGGGCAAACACCGGGGAGCTGTTTTTT

J gene: TRBJ1-5
V gene: TRBV12-3/TRBV12-4
D gene: .
clone size: .
CDR3 protein: CASSLDRNQPQHF
CDR3 DNA: TGTGCCAGCAGTTTAGACAGAAATCAGCCCCAGCATTTT

J gene: TRBJ2-5
V gene: TRBV12-5
D gene: TRBD1
clone size: .
CDR3 protein: CASGLEDRGQKTQYF
CDR3 DNA: TGTGCTAGTGGTTTGGAAGACAGGGGCCAAAAGACCCAGTACTTC

J gene: TRBJ1-2
V gene: TRBV18
D gene: .
clone size: .
CDR3 protein: CASNLGSDYGYTF
CDR3 DNA: TGTGCCAGCAACCTCGGGAGCGACTATGGCTACACCTTC

J gene: TRBJ2-7
V gene: TRBV19
D gene: TRBD1
clone size: few
CDR3 protein: CASSVAGGRYEQYF
CDR3 DNA: TGTGCCAGTAGTGTGGCAGGGGGCCGCTACGAGCAGTACTTC

J gene: TRBJ2-2
V gene: TRBV5-8
D gene: TRBD2
clone size: few
CDR3 protein: CASSFGRMNTGELFF
CDR3 DNA: TGTGCCAGCAGCTTCGGGAGGATGAACACCGGGGAGCTGTTTTTT

J gene: TRBJ1-2
V gene: TRBV7-2
D gene: TRBD1
clone size: .
CDR3 protein: CASSPETGRSGYTF
CDR3 DNA: TGTGCCAGCAGCCCAGAGACAGGGAGAAGTGGCTACACCTTC

J gene: TRBJ2-5
V gene: TRBV27
D gene: TRBD2
clone size: .
CDR3 protein: CASSLYGGALETQYF
CDR3 DNA: TGTGCCAGCAGTTTATACGGGGGGGCCCTCGAGACCCAGTACTTC

J gene: TRBJ2-2
V gene: TRBV2
D gene: .
clone size: .
CDR3 protein: CASSVGGNTGELFF
CDR3 DNA: TGTGCCAGCAGTGTCGGGGGGAACACCGGGGAGCTGTTTTTT

J gene: TRBJ2-2
V gene: TRBV30
D gene: .
clone size: .
CDR3 protein: CAWSVLQGKGELFF
CDR3 DNA: TGTGCCTGGAGTGTACTCCAGGGAAAAGGGGAGCTGTTTTTT

J gene: TRBJ2-1
V gene: TRBV29-1
D gene: TRBD2
clone size: .
CDR3 protein: CSVGLARGQFF
CDR3 DNA: TGCAGCGTTGGACTAGCTAGAGGGCAGTTCTTC

J gene: TRBJ2-5
V gene: TRBV7-8
D gene: TRBD2
clone size: .
CDR3 protein: CASSLGLSSGGAGETQYF
CDR3 DNA: TGTGCCAGCAGCTTAGGTTTATCTAGCGGGGGGGCCGGAGAGACCCAGTACTTC

J gene: TRBJ1-2
V gene: TRBV3-1/TRBV3-2
D gene: TRBD1
clone size: .
CDR3 protein: CASSQDGRGTGVGYTF
CDR3 DNA: TGTGCCAGCAGCCAAGACGGTCGTGGGACAGGGGTGGGCTACACCTTC

J gene: TRBJ1-1
V gene: TRBV6-2/TRBV6-3
D gene: .
clone size: .
CDR3 protein: CASSYPQTAPNTEAFF
CDR3 DNA: TGTGCCAGCAGTTACCCTCAGACAGCGCCGAACACTGAAGCTTTCTTT

J gene: TRBJ1-5
V gene: TRBV7-8
D gene: .
clone size: .
CDR3 protein: CASSLAPYGVGQPQHF
CDR3 DNA: TGTGCCAGCAGCTTAGCGCCGTACGGGGTAGGTCAGCCCCAGCATTTT

J gene: TRBJ2-1
V gene: TRBV6-5
D gene: TRBD1
clone size: .
CDR3 protein: CASSTGGWGNEQFF
CDR3 DNA: TGTGCCAGCAGTACAGGGGGCTGGGGCAATGAGCAGTTCTTC

J gene: TRBJ2-7
V gene: TRBV6-5
D gene: TRBD1
clone size: .
CDR3 protein: CASSYSPDRAYEQYF
CDR3 DNA: TGTGCCAGCAGTTACTCGCCGGACAGGGCTTACGAGCAGTACTTC

J gene: TRBJ2-1
V gene: TRBV6-1
D gene: .
clone size: .
CDR3 protein: CASSERDSYEQFF
CDR3 DNA: TGTGCCAGCAGTGAACGCGACAGCTATGAGCAGTTCTTC

J gene: TRBJ2-1
V gene: TRBV5-1
D gene: TRBD2
clone size: .
CDR3 protein: CASSFGLAGGNEQFF
CDR3 DNA: TGCGCCAGCAGCTTCGGACTAGCGGGGGGAAATGAGCAGTTCTTC

J gene: TRBJ1-3
V gene: TRBV7-2
D gene: .
clone size: .
CDR3 protein: CASSLQGAVNTIYF
CDR3 DNA: TGTGCCAGCAGCTTACAGGGTGCGGTAAACACCATATATTTT

J gene: TRBJ2-5
V gene: TRBV5-1
D gene: .
clone size: many
CDR3 protein: CASSLATGIQETQYF
CDR3 DNA: TGCGCCAGCAGCTTGGCAACGGGGATCCAAGAGACCCAGTACTTC

J gene: TRBJ1-2
V gene: TRBV7-9
D gene: TRBD1
clone size: .
CDR3 protein: CASSLARTGEDGYTF
CDR3 DNA: TGTGCCAGCAGCTTAGCACGGACAGGGGAAGATGGCTACACCTTC